The 9 T cell receptor beta chains below come from one sample, sequenced in a study of cytotoxic CD8 clonotypes in ibrutinib-treated CLL (dated by TCRdb to the early 2020s). The meaning of the sample's time point label: progressive disease on ibrutinib. Library preparation was by the immunoSEQ multiplex PCR assay. TCRdb re-hosts the immuneACCESS table, in-frame sequences only. Its copies lack some clones; in the studies checked, an unresolved V gene accounts for under half of them, and the cause for the rest is not known. This sample comprises 250,000 to 350,000 clones, about 72% of them detected only once. Clones ranked in the top ten supply about 5.3% of the sample. Specimen: PBMCs, collected at disease progression, from a patient treated with ibrutinib. These receptor sequences come from a human donor with chronic lymphocytic leukemia.

This chain uses TRBV7-3 with TRBJ2-7; tentatively, D is TRBD1 or TRBD2 (6 bases each). Per the germline V gene, CDR1 is SGHTA and CDR2 is FQGTGA. This CDR3 has 16 amino acids. Trimming took 5 bases from V and 6 from J, leaving 23 bases between them. CDR3 bases: TGTGCCAGCAGCCAAGGGGGAGGCAGGGGTTCTAGCGAGCAGTACTTC. Translating it yields CASSQGGGRGSSEQYF.

The chain uses TRBV25-1 and TRBJ2-1; D is undetermined. With 1 base removed from V and 0 bases from J, the gap between germline ends came to 4 bases. The germline V gene encodes CDR1 MGHDK and CDR2 SYGVNS. The CDR3 covers 14 residues. The CDR3 here is CASSEWGSYNEQFF. Here the CDR3 DNA reads TGTGCCAGCAGTGAATGGGGCTCCTACAATGAGCAGTTCTTC.

This clone has a single count. The chain is built from TRBV7-9 and TRBJ2-3; D gene uncertain. The V gene lost 2 bases and the J gene lost 3 bases, with 15 bases spanning the gap. Germline assignment: CDR1 SEHNR and CDR2 FQNEAQ (reference sequence). The CDR3 consists of 16 residues. The CDR3 DNA reads TGTGCCAGCAGCTTACTAAAGGAGCCGAAAACAGATACGCAGTATTTT. Its translation is CASSLLKEPKTDTQYF.

This clone was detected only a few times. The chain joins TRBV5-1 to TRBJ2-5; 10 nucleotides line up with TRBD2. Germline V gene data show CDR1 as SGHRS and CDR2 as YFSETQ. The CDR3 runs to 14 residues. V was clipped by 4 bases and J by 4 bases; unmatched bases: 4. The CDR3: CASSLRLAGETQYF. DNA for the CDR3: TGCGCCAGCAGCCTTCGACTAGCGGGAGAGACCCAGTACTTC.

The sample holds one count of this clone. DNA of the CDR3: TGTGCCAGTAGTGGGGGGGGAAGAACAGATACGCAGTATTTT. Its translation is CASSGGGRTDTQYF. This rearrangement joins TRBV19 to TRBJ2-3, with 7 bases fitting TRBD2. The CDR3 sequence is 14 residues long. Germline V gene sequence: CDR1 LNHDA, CDR2 SQIVND (reference sequence). The ends lost 5 bases at V and 3 bases at J; junction bases unmatched: 5.

The table lists this clone with a few counts. This sequence joins TRBV20-1 and TRBJ1-1; D gene ambiguous. The germline V gene has CDR1 DFQATT and CDR2 SNEGSKA (reference sequence). The CDR3 runs 11 residues. V lost 0 bases to trimming and J lost 4 bases, with 3 bases between them. CDR3 protein: CSAREGTEAFF. CDR3 DNA sequence: TGCAGTGCTAGAGAGGGCACTGAAGCTTTCTTT.

The V and J genes are TRBV10-3 and TRBJ2-2; no clear D. V lost 2 bases to trimming and J lost 6 bases, with 7 bases between them. Germline V gene sequence: CDR1 ENHRY, CDR2 SYGVKD. This CDR3 is 13 amino acids long. The CDR3 protein is CAISEEDSGELFF. The CDR3 DNA reads TGTGCCATCAGTGAGGAGGATTCCGGGGAGCTGTTTTTT.

This clone was observed once. The chain links TRBV11-2 to TRBJ1-1; D ambiguous. CDR3 length: 14 amino acids. CDR1 SGHAT and CDR2 FQNNGV come from the germline V gene. V lost 4 bases to trimming and J lost 1 base, with 10 bases between them. This CDR3 is CASSYTVTNTEAFF. CDR3 sequence (DNA): TGTGCCAGCAGCTACACAGTTACGAACACTGAAGCTTTCTTT.

The rearrangement links TRBV7-9 to TRBJ1-6; 10 bases fit TRBD1. CDR3 length: 17 amino acids. The germline gives CDR1 SEHNR, CDR2 FQNEAQ (reference sequence). Trimming cost V 0 bases and J 5 bases; bases outside gene matches: 4. Here the CDR3 reads CASSLALGTGDNSPLHF. CDR3 sequence (DNA): TGTGCCAGCAGCTTAGCCCTCGGGACAGGGGATAATTCACCCCTCCACTTT.